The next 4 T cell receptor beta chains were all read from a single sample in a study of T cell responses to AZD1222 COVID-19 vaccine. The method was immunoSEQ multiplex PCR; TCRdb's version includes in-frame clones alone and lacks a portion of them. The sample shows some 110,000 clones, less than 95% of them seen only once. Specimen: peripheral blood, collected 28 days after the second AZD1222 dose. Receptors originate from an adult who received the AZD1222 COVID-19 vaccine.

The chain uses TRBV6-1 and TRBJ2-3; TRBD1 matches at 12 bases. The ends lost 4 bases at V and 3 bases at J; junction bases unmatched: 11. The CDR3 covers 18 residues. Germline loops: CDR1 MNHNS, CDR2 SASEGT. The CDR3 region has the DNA TGTGCCAGCAGTGGGTTTTTGGGGACAGGGGGCATGACAGATACGCAGTATTTT. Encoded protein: CASSGFLGTGGMTDTQYF.

The CDR3 sequence: CASSPRPQGSEKLFF. CDR3 DNA: TGTGCCAGCAGCCCACGACCCCAGGGTTCGGAAAAACTGTTTTTT. V usage is TRBV11-2 and J usage is TRBJ1-4; D is possibly TRBD1 (5 bases). Germline V gene sequence: CDR1 SGHAT, CDR2 FQNNGV. The CDR3 totals 15 residues. V was trimmed by 5 bases and J by 8 bases, leaving 18 bases between them. The complete variable domain, with remaining parts taken from reference TRBV11-2 and TRBJ1-4, reads EAGVAQSPRYKIIEKRQSVAFWCNPISGHATLYWYQQILGQGPKLLIQFQNNGVVDDSQLPKDRFSAERLKGVDSTLKIQPAKLEDSAVYLCASSPRPQGSEKLFFGSGTQLSVL.

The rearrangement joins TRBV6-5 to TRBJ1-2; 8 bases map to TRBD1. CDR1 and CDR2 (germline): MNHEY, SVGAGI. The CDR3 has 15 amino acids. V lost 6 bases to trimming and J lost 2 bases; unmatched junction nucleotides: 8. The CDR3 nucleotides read TGTGCCAGCAGCACAAGCAGGACAGGGAACTATGGCTACACCTTC. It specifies CASSTSRTGNYGYTF.

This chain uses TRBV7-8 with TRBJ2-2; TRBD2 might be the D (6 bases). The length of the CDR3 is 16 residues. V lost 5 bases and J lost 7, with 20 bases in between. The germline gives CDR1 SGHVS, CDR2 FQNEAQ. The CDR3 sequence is CASSDGDWASGGELFF. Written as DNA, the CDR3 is TGTGCCAGCAGCGATGGGGACTGGGCGTCCGGCGGGGAGCTGTTTTTT.